A single sample gave rise to the 17 T cell receptor beta chains below, sequenced in a study of brain T cells in children with intractable seizures. Using immunoSEQ multiplex PCR, the repertoire was profiled, and TCRdb retains in-frame clones only, with some absent. The sample holds 55,000 to 80,000 clones, around 95% seen once. The material sequenced was peripheral blood, taken at surgery. The receptor set was obtained from a boy in the first two years of life with focal cortical dysplasia and intractable seizures.

J is TRBJ2-3 and V is TRBV11-2; 7 bases agree with TRBD2. This CDR3 contains 14 residues. Losses at the gene ends were 1 base for V and 5 bases for J; bases not matched to a gene: 3. From germline, CDR1 is SGHAT and CDR2 FQNNGV. The CDR3 loop reads CASSLGAGLDTQYF. CDR3 coding DNA: TGTGCCAGCAGCTTAGGAGCGGGGCTAGATACGCAGTATTTT. The complete variable domain, with remaining parts taken from reference TRBV11-2 and TRBJ2-3, reads EAGVAQSPRYKIIEKRQSVAFWCNPISGHATLYWYQQILGQGPKLLIQFQNNGVVDDSQLPKDRFSAERLKGVDSTLKIQPAKLEDSAVYLCASSLGAGLDTQYFGPGTRLTVL.

The rearrangement joins TRBV18 to TRBJ2-3; 13 nucleotides agree with TRBD2. This CDR3 has 16 residues. Unmatched junction bases numbered 3, after V lost 2 bases and J lost 4 bases. The germline V gene encodes CDR1 KGHSH and CDR2 LQKENI. CDR3 residues: CASSPRTSGGSDTQYF. Written as DNA, the CDR3 is TGTGCCAGCTCACCAAGGACTAGCGGGGGCTCAGATACGCAGTATTTT.

This clone was observed a single time. The V call is TRBV12-3 or TRBV12-4, the J call TRBJ2-5; D might be TRBD1 (5 bases). The CDR3 runs to 12 residues. The germline V and J ends were trimmed by 3 bases and 5 bases, with 7 bases remaining between them. The CDR3 DNA is TGTGCCAGCAGTTTCAGGGTGGAGACCCAGTACTTC. Its translation is CASSFRVETQYF.

The V call is TRBV19, the J call TRBJ1-1; D ambiguous. The germline CDR1 and CDR2 sequences are LNHDA and SQIVND (reference sequence). CDR3 size: 19 residues. V was shortened by 10 bases and J by 0 bases, with 30 bases between the two germline ends. The CDR3 sequence: CATMGGRRLMFSLNTEAFF. For the CDR3, the DNA is TGTGCCACCATGGGCGGGAGGAGACTAATGTTCTCTTTGAACACTGAAGCTTTCTTT.

The chain combines TRBV7-2 with TRBJ2-7; a possible D gene is TRBD2 (5 bases). Germline CDR1 is SGHTA and CDR2 is FQGNSA. Trimming cost V 0 bases and J 1 base, with 7 bases left between them. This CDR3 has 14 amino acids. CDR3 region: CASSLARGSYEQYF. Written as DNA, the CDR3 is TGTGCCAGCAGCTTAGCTCGGGGTTCCTACGAGCAGTACTTC.

The chain recombines TRBV13 with TRBJ2-3; 14 nucleotides align to TRBD2. Unmatched junction bases numbered 6, after V lost 3 bases and J lost 4 bases. The CDR3 spans 17 residues. CDR1 is PRHDT, CDR2 FYEKMQ, per germline (reference sequence). CDR3 loop: CASSFRLAGGLPDTQYF. The CDR3 DNA follows: TGTGCCAGCAGCTTCCGACTAGCGGGGGGGCTTCCAGATACGCAGTATTTT.

The V gene is TRBV9, the J gene TRBJ2-7; 9 bases align to TRBD1. The J segment lost 6 bases and the V segment lost 3 bases, leaving 7 bases of the junction unmatched. Per the germline V gene, CDR1 is SGDLS and CDR2 is YYNGEE. This CDR3 has 14 residues. Written as DNA, the CDR3 is TGTGCCAGCAGCGCCGGGACAGGGATGGGCGAGCAGTACTTC. Protein product: CASSAGTGMGEQYF.

The V gene is TRBV11-2, the J gene TRBJ2-7; D is ambiguous. This CDR3 contains 15 residues. Germline CDR1 SGHAT, CDR2 FQNNGV. The V gene lost 1 base and the J gene lost 5 bases, with 15 bases spanning the gap. In nucleotides, the CDR3 is TGTGCCAGCAGCTTAGGGTCCGCCGCAGTAAACGAGCAGTACTTC. Protein sequence: CASSLGSAAVNEQYF. Complete variable domain (other parts from reference TRBV11-2 and TRBJ2-7): EAGVAQSPRYKIIEKRQSVAFWCNPISGHATLYWYQQILGQGPKLLIQFQNNGVVDDSQLPKDRFSAERLKGVDSTLKIQPAKLEDSAVYLCASSLGSAAVNEQYFGPGTRLTVT.

The chain recombines TRBV5-6 with TRBJ2-7; D might be TRBD1 or TRBD2, each matching 6 bases. Germline CDR1 SGHDT, CDR2 YYEEEE. V was pared by 3 bases and J by 3 bases, with 13 bases between. This CDR3 has 14 amino acids. For the CDR3, the DNA is TGTGCCAGCAGCTCGCCGGGGGCGGGCTACGAGCAGTACTTC. Protein: CASSSPGAGYEQYF.

V usage is TRBV7-2 and J usage is TRBJ1-2, with D unclear. The CDR3 is made up of 14 amino acids. The ends were cut back, 2 bases at V and 4 bases at J, with 11 bases in the middle. From germline, CDR1 is SGHTA and CDR2 FQGNSA. CDR3 amino acids: CASSLSVPLYGYTF. CDR3 bases: TGTGCCAGCAGCTTAAGTGTACCGCTCTATGGCTACACCTTC.

CDR3 DNA: TGTGCCAGTAGTACGGGACAGTTAAGCATAAGCACCGGGGAGCTGTTTTTT. Its protein product is CASSTGQLSISTGELFF. The rearrangement uses TRBV19 and TRBJ2-2; 7 nucleotides line up with TRBD1. CDR3 length: 17 residues. Germline CDR1 is LNHDA and CDR2 is SQIVND (reference sequence). After removal of 4 bases from V and 4 bases from J, the junction contained 12 bases not matched to a gene.

The chain joins TRBV5-1 to TRBJ2-2, with D possibly matching TRBD1 (5 bases). The CDR3 has 14 residues. Trimming removed 4 bases from V and 5 bases from J, with 12 bases in between. Germline V gene lookup returns CDR1 SGHRS and CDR2 YFSETQ. CDR3 amino acids: CASSDQAGTGELFF. CDR3 in DNA: TGCGCCAGCAGCGATCAGGCAGGGACCGGGGAGCTGTTTTTT. Full variable domain (missing parts from reference TRBV5-1 and TRBJ2-2): KAGVTQTPRYLIKTRGQQVTLSCSPISGHRSVSWYQQTPGQGLQFLFEYFSETQRNKGNFPGRFSGRQFSNSRSEMNVSTLELGDSALYLCASSDQAGTGELFFGEGSRLTVL.

The J gene is TRBJ2-1, the V gene TRBV5-1, with TRBD1 matching 9 bases. CDR3 size: 16 residues. Per the germline V gene, CDR1 is SGHRS and CDR2 is YFSETQ. Trimming removed 1 base from V and 3 bases from J; junction bases left unmatched: 5. Here the CDR3 reads CASSLWGQGLYNEQFF. The DNA for the CDR3 is TGCGCCAGCAGCTTGTGGGGACAGGGACTCTACAATGAGCAGTTCTTC. Filled out from reference TRBV5-1 and TRBJ2-1, the complete variable domain reads KAGVTQTPRYLIKTRGQQVTLSCSPISGHRSVSWYQQTPGQGLQFLFEYFSETQRNKGNFPGRFSGRQFSNSRSEMNVSTLELGDSALYLCASSLWGQGLYNEQFFGPGTRLTVL.

The rearrangement links TRBV24-1 to TRBJ2-2; TRBD1 matches at 7 bases. Trimming took 3 bases from V and 2 from J; bases not matched to a gene: 5. This CDR3 region has 16 residues. From germline, CDR1 is KGHDR and CDR2 SFDVKD. The CDR3 reads CATSDPRDSNTGELFF. As DNA, the CDR3 is TGTGCCACCAGTGATCCCCGGGACAGTAACACCGGGGAGCTGTTTTTT.

The chain recombines TRBV5-6 with TRBJ1-2; no clear D. Trimming took off 1 base at V and 6 bases at J, with 7 bases between the two ends. The CDR3 is made up of 12 amino acids. Germline assignment: CDR1 SGHDT and CDR2 YYEEEE. The CDR3 reads CASSLTGNGYTF. The CDR3 DNA is TGTGCCAGCAGCTTGACGGGGAATGGCTACACCTTC. Filled out from reference TRBV5-6 and TRBJ1-2, the complete variable domain reads DAGVTQSPTHLIKTRGQQVTLRCSPKSGHDTVSWYQQALGQGPQFIFQYYEEEERQRGNFPDRFSGHQFPNYSSELNVNALLLGDSALYLCASSLTGNGYTFGSGTRLTVV.

The chain recombines TRBV2 with TRBJ2-7; 8 bases map to TRBD1. The trim removed 7 bases at V and 3 bases at J, leaving 5 bases unmatched. Germline CDR1 SNHLY, CDR2 FYNNEI. The CDR3 runs to 13 residues. The CDR3 loop is CASTGDRLYEQYF. In DNA form, the CDR3 reads TGTGCCAGCACGGGGGACAGGCTCTACGAGCAGTACTTC.

The genes are TRBV5-1 and TRBJ2-2; 13 bases match TRBD2. CDR1 SGHRS and CDR2 YFSETQ come from the germline V gene. The CDR3 spans 19 residues. Trimming cost V 0 bases and J 2 bases; bases outside gene matches: 7. CDR3 DNA sequence: TGCGCCAGCAGCTTGGTATTAGGGGGACTAGCGGGAAACACCGGGGAGCTGTTTTTT. Translation: CASSLVLGGLAGNTGELFF.